Presented here are 17 T cell receptor beta chains from one specimen sequenced in a study of T-cell memory formation after mild COVID-19. MiXCR, applied by TCRdb to the 5' RACE reads, yields one record per CDR3 protein. The sample shows about 320,000 distinct CDR3 sequences, 13% to 15% of them seen only once. The sequenced sample was PBMCs or a T cell subset sorted from them (not recorded which). The receptors come from a man aged 18 to 30 who had mild COVID-19 (a few samples of this study predate the infection). Cell type and time point are not known.

In this sample, this clonotype turned up a few times. The V gene is TRBV6-5, the J gene TRBJ2-7; perhaps TRBD1 as D (5 bases). This CDR3 contains 12 residues. Between the trimmed V and J ends, which lost 4 bases and 7 bases, there was a span of 11 bases. Germline CDR1 and CDR2: MNHEY and SVGAGI. The CDR3 DNA reads as TGTGCCAGCAGTTCCAGGGCACAAGAGCAGTACTTC. It translates to CASSSRAQEQYF.

The gene calls are TRBV5-5 and TRBJ1-1; perhaps TRBD1 as D (6 bases). The germline V and J ends were trimmed by 4 bases and 6 bases, with 10 bases remaining between them. CDR1 SGHKS and CDR2 YYEKEE come from the germline V gene (reference sequence). CDR3 length: 12 amino acids. The CDR3 DNA follows: TGTGCCAGCAGCACCGGGACACCTGAAGCTTTCTTT. It codes for CASSTGTPEAFF.

The chain links TRBV5-1 to TRBJ2-1, with D unclear. The CDR3 extends over 14 amino acids. Germline CDR1 and CDR2: SGHRS and YFSETQ. V was trimmed by 0 bases and J by 5 bases, leaving 9 bases between them. The CDR3 DNA reads TGCGCCAGCAGCTTGGCGGGTCTACACAATGAGCAGTTCTTC. Translation: CASSLAGLHNEQFF.

The chain employs TRBV12-3 or TRBV12-4 and TRBJ2-7; D may be TRBD1 or TRBD2 (5 bases each). The CDR3 runs to 14 residues. Trimming took off 0 bases at V and 3 bases at J, with 9 bases between the two ends. For the CDR3, the DNA is TGTGCCAGCAGTTTAGCGGGACCCCACTACGAGCAGTACTTC. Translation gives CASSLAGPHYEQYF.

The table lists this clonotype with a few counts. This rearrangement joins TRBV6-6 to TRBJ2-2, with a possible D match to TRBD1 (5 bases). CDR3 length: 15 amino acids. V dropped 7 bases and J dropped 6 bases, with 18 bases sitting between them. Per the germline V gene, CDR1 is MNHNY and CDR2 is SVGAGI (reference sequence). The CDR3 is CASTLQTVHAGELFF. The CDR3 DNA reads as TGTGCCAGCACGTTACAGACAGTTCATGCCGGGGAGCTGTTTTTT.

In this sample, this clonotype turned up a few times. The rearrangement links TRBV5-4 to TRBJ2-3, with 10 bases identical to TRBD1. CDR1 is SGHNT and CDR2 is YYREEE in the germline V gene (reference sequence). V was pared by 5 bases and J by 5 bases, with 14 bases of the junction left unmatched. The CDR3 totals 17 residues. The CDR3 region is CASRRDRGPGLRDTQYF. The CDR3 DNA is TGTGCCAGCAGAAGAGACAGGGGGCCGGGTTTGCGAGATACGCAGTATTTT.

This clonotype turned up a few times. V gene TRBV29-1 combines with J gene TRBJ2-2; D unclear. Trimming left V 6 bases short and J 6 bases short, with 11 bases between. CDR3 length equals 12 residues. Per the germline V gene, CDR1 is SQVTM and CDR2 is ANQGSEA. The CDR3 DNA reads as TGCAGCGTCCAGCTAGGTCCCGGGGAGCTGTTTTTT. Its protein is CSVQLGPGELFF.

The chain carries TRBV25-1 and TRBJ2-7, with TRBD1 identical over 12 bases. CDR1 is MGHDK, CDR2 SYGVNS, per germline. Losses at the gene ends were 4 bases for V and 5 bases for J; bases not matched to a gene: 6. The CDR3 is 15 residues long. The CDR3 DNA follows: TGTGCCAGCAGTGGCTTCGGGACAGGGGGCGACGAGCAGTACTTC. It translates to CASSGFGTGGDEQYF.

This chain links TRBV6-2 or TRBV6-3 with TRBJ1-4, with D tentatively TRBD1 (6 bases). V lost 0 bases to trimming and J lost 7 bases, with 18 bases between them. Per the germline V gene, CDR1 is MNHEY and CDR2 is SVGEGT. This CDR3 comprises 17 residues. The CDR3 sequence is CASSYSMSTGPTEKLFF. CDR3 in DNA: TGTGCCAGCAGTTACTCGATGTCGACAGGACCTACTGAAAAACTGTTTTTT.

This clonotype was counted at least ten times. The genes are TRBV4-1 and TRBJ2-4; 8 bases match TRBD1. CDR1 is MGHRA, CDR2 YSYEKL, per germline. J lost 8 bases, V lost 5 bases, and 11 bases had no gene match. This CDR3 comprises 15 residues. CDR3 loop: CASSAGPGGADIQYF. The CDR3 DNA follows: TGCGCCAGCAGCGCGGGTCCAGGGGGCGCGGACATTCAGTACTTC.

This clonotype was picked up a small number of times. The chain combines TRBV18 with TRBJ2-3; 7 bases are shared with TRBD1. Germline-derived CDR1 and CDR2 are KGHSH and LQKENI. V was clipped by 4 bases and J by 5 bases; unmatched bases: 6. This CDR3 is 14 amino acids long. In nucleotides, the CDR3 is TGTGCCAGCTCACGGACAGGAATGGGAGATACGCAGTATTTT. Amino acid sequence: CASSRTGMGDTQYF.

At least ten counts were recorded for this clonotype. This chain uses TRBV7-2 with TRBJ2-1, with TRBD1 identical over 11 bases. V trimming: 5 bases; J trimming: 5 bases; junction bases outside the gene matches: 2. The CDR3 is made up of 14 amino acids. The germline gives CDR1 SGHTA, CDR2 FQGNSA. The CDR3 DNA follows: TGTGCCAGCAGCCGGGACAGGGGGAACAATGAGCAGTTCTTC. Protein: CASSRDRGNNEQFF.

The CDR3, as DNA: TGTGCCAGCAGTTACACGATAGACGGCGAGCAGTACTTC. Translation gives CASSYTIDGEQYF. The chain is built from TRBV6-5 and TRBJ2-7, with D unresolved. The length of the CDR3 is 13 residues. Per germline, CDR1 MNHEY and CDR2 SVGAGI. The germline V and J ends were trimmed by 2 bases and 6 bases, with 11 bases remaining between them.

The table lists this clonotype with a few counts. This chain connects TRBV10-3 to TRBJ2-4, with 8 bases aligning to TRBD1. V shed 3 bases and J 0 bases; nucleotides not matched to a gene: 7. This CDR3 is 17 amino acids long. Germline loops: CDR1 ENHRY, CDR2 SYGVKD. CDR3 coding DNA: TGTGCCATCAGTGACAGAGGGACAGGAATAGCCAAAAACATTCAGTACTTC. It is translated as CAISDRGTGIAKNIQYF.

The V and J genes are TRBV6-5 and TRBJ2-3; D might be TRBD2 (6 bases). This CDR3 has 15 amino acids. Germline V gene lookup returns CDR1 MNHEY and CDR2 SVGAGI. Trimming removed 6 bases at V and 5 bases at J, with 18 bases between. CDR3 sequence (DNA): TGTGCCAGCAGCCCAGCCCCAGGGAGGTTAGATACGCAGTATTTT. Translated: CASSPAPGRLDTQYF.

The chain combines TRBV7-2 with TRBJ2-5, with 10 nucleotides matching TRBD1. V was pared by 5 bases and J by 3 bases, with 6 bases of the junction left unmatched. The length of the CDR3 is 15 residues. In germline, CDR1 is SGHTA, CDR2 FQGNSA. CDR3 sequence (DNA): TGTGCCAGCAGCGCTGCCGGGACAGGGGAAGAGACCCAGTACTTC. Its translation is CASSAAGTGEETQYF.

This clonotype was seen repeatedly, ten times or more. The chain combines TRBV5-5 with TRBJ2-3; either TRBD1 or TRBD2 may supply D (5 bases each). This CDR3 region has 13 residues. Germline V lookup: CDR1 SGHKS, CDR2 YYEKEE (reference sequence). Trimming took off 7 bases at V and 1 base at J, with 10 bases between the two ends. Here the CDR3 reads CASGQGGTDTQYF. DNA of the CDR3: TGTGCCAGCGGGCAGGGAGGCACAGATACGCAGTATTTT.